Below are 27 T cell receptor beta chains sequenced from a single sample in a study of T-cell memory formation after mild COVID-19. In TCRdb, the 5' RACE reads were re-called with MiXCR into one record per CDR3 protein. The sample carries tens of thousands of distinct CDR3 sequences, less than 15% recorded once. Sequencing was done on a sample of PBMCs or a T cell subset sorted from them (not recorded which). The receptors derive from a man in his late teens or twenties who had mild COVID-19 (a few samples of this study predate the infection). Cell type and time point are not known.

This clonotype was recorded many times. The chain recombines TRBV29-1 with TRBJ1-1, with TRBD1 as a possible D gene (6 bases). The CDR3 extends over 12 amino acids. CDR1 is SQVTM, CDR2 ANQGSEA, per germline. Trimming shortened V by 6 bases and J by 0 bases, and 8 bases separated the two germline ends. In nucleotides, the CDR3 is TGCAGCGTAGGACAGATGAACACTGAAGCTTTCTTT. As protein: CSVGQMNTEAFF.

The table lists this clonotype with a few counts. The CDR3 sequence: CASSLTGGLDTQYF. For the CDR3, the DNA is TGCGCCAGCAGCCTCACAGGGGGCTTAGATACGCAGTATTTT. V gene TRBV4-1 combines with J gene TRBJ2-3, with TRBD1 matching over 9 bases. This CDR3 is built from 14 residues. With 4 bases clipped from V and 5 bases from J, the junction kept 4 bases outside the gene matches. CDR1 MGHRA and CDR2 YSYEKL come from the germline V gene.

The chain couples TRBV5-1 to TRBJ2-7; 8 bases match TRBD2. V was clipped by 3 bases and J by 3 bases; unmatched bases: 11. The CDR3 contains 16 residues. The germline gives CDR1 SGHRS, CDR2 YFSETQ. The CDR3 is CASSSLGEAGDYEQYF. The CDR3 nucleotides read TGCGCCAGCAGCTCCCTCGGGGAAGCGGGGGACTACGAGCAGTACTTC.

This chain joins TRBV7-6 and TRBJ2-7, with 7 bases lining up with TRBD1. This CDR3 comprises 15 residues. J gave up 1 base and V 4 bases, and 7 bases lay outside the gene matches. The germline CDR1 and CDR2 sequences are SGHVS and FNYEAQ. CDR3 bases: TGTGCCAGCAGCTACGACAGGGATCAGTCCTACGAGCAGTACTTC. The encoded protein is CASSYDRDQSYEQYF.

This clonotype was detected once. V gene TRBV5-1 combines with J gene TRBJ2-5; 11 positions match TRBD2. The V gene's germline CDR1 is SGHRS and CDR2 YFSETQ. The CDR3 sequence is 17 residues long. The trim removed 1 base at V and 2 bases at J, leaving 7 bases unmatched. CDR3 residues: CASSLLAGGGRQETQYF. The CDR3 DNA follows: TGCGCCAGCAGCTTGCTAGCGGGGGGCGGCCGGCAAGAGACCCAGTACTTC.

The chain joins TRBV18 to TRBJ1-2; weak D call: TRBD1 (6 bases). Germline values: CDR1 KGHSH, CDR2 LQKENI. The CDR3 runs to 16 residues. V lost 1 base to trimming and J lost 6 bases, with 18 bases between them. CDR3 DNA: TGTGCCAGCTCACCACTTTTCGGACAGTATCTCCATGGCTACACCTTC. Protein sequence: CASSPLFGQYLHGYTF.

This clonotype was found many times. V usage is TRBV12-3 or TRBV12-4 and J usage is TRBJ1-1, with 7 bases matching TRBD1. Germline trimming cut 4 bases from V and 2 bases from J; bases unmatched to any gene: 4. This CDR3 contains 14 residues. The CDR3 is CASSSGTDNTEAFF. DNA of the CDR3: TGTGCCAGCAGTTCCGGGACAGACAACACTGAAGCTTTCTTT.

V gene TRBV6-5 combines with J gene TRBJ2-5; 7 nucleotides agree with TRBD2. The ends lost 7 bases at V and 7 bases at J; junction bases unmatched: 12. The CDR3 length is 14 residues. Germline assignment: CDR1 MNHEY and CDR2 SVGAGI. CDR3 region: CASTTGLPRGTQYF. The CDR3 DNA follows: TGTGCCAGCACCACGGGACTACCAAGAGGGACCCAGTACTTC.

This clonotype was picked up a small number of times. The chain carries TRBV5-1 and TRBJ2-1; perhaps TRBD1 as D (5 bases). The V gene lost 4 bases and the J gene lost 10 bases, with 15 bases spanning the gap. Germline V lookup: CDR1 SGHRS, CDR2 YFSETQ. The CDR3 contains 13 residues. The CDR3: CASSEYKGNEQFF. CDR3 nucleotides: TGCGCCAGCAGCGAATACAAGGGGAACGAGCAGTTCTTC.

This clonotype has a handful of counts. The J gene is TRBJ1-4, the V gene TRBV27; 7 positions match TRBD1. This CDR3 is 14 amino acids long. Trimming removed 6 bases from V and 6 bases from J; junction bases left unmatched: 7. CDR1 MNHEY and CDR2 SMNVEV come from the germline V gene (reference sequence). The CDR3 coding sequence is TGTGCCAGCAGGGTGACAGGGCCAGATGAAAAACTGTTTTTT. Translation gives CASRVTGPDEKLFF.

The V and J genes are TRBV9 and TRBJ2-2; TRBD1 aligns across 7 bases. The CDR3 extends over 17 amino acids. V gave up 3 bases and J gave up 2 bases; unmatched junction bases: 10. CDR1 is SGDLS, CDR2 YYNGEE, per germline. Here the CDR3 DNA reads TGTGCCAGCAGCGGCGGATCCGGGACAGAAAACACCGGGGAGCTGTTTTTT. The encoded protein is CASSGGSGTENTGELFF.

This clonotype came up a few times. The rearrangement uses TRBV11-2 and TRBJ2-4, with no clear D. There are 16 residues in the CDR3. V lost 6 bases and J lost 0, with 15 bases in between. Germline CDR1 and CDR2: SGHAT and FQNNGV. Written as DNA, the CDR3 is TGTGCCAGCAGTCGGCAGCTCGATCTAGCCAAAAACATTCAGTACTTC. Translated: CASSRQLDLAKNIQYF.

A few counts support this clonotype. This rearrangement joins TRBV2 to TRBJ2-5, with 8 bases fitting TRBD1. The V segment lost 7 bases and the J segment 2 bases; nucleotides outside the gene matches: 9. The CDR3 sequence is 15 residues long. Germline V gives CDR1 SNHLY, CDR2 FYNNEI. CDR3 bases: TGTGCCAGCACCAAAGACAGGGGAGGACAAGAGACCCAGTACTTC. Its translation: CASTKDRGGQETQYF.

DNA for the CDR3: TGTGCCAGCAGCTTAGCGAATTGGCAGGGCTATGGCTACACCTTC. This encodes CASSLANWQGYGYTF. The chain links TRBV7-9 to TRBJ1-2; TRBD1 might be the D (5 bases). CDR1 is SEHNR and CDR2 is FQNEAQ in the germline V gene (reference sequence). CDR3 size: 15 residues. V lost 0 bases to trimming and J lost 4 bases, with 12 bases between them.

This clonotype was recorded many times. The chain recombines TRBV4-1 with TRBJ2-5; 7 positions match TRBD1. Trimming took 1 base from V and 4 from J; bases not matched to a gene: 9. Germline loops: CDR1 MGHRA, CDR2 YSYEKL. The CDR3 loop spans 16 amino acids. The CDR3 loop is CASSQGIQGWRETQYF. In DNA form, the CDR3 reads TGCGCCAGCAGCCAAGGAATACAGGGGTGGAGAGAGACCCAGTACTTC.

J is TRBJ1-5 and V is TRBV5-6; no clear D. V was trimmed by 0 bases and J by 6 bases, leaving 16 bases between them. The germline V gene has CDR1 SGHDT and CDR2 YYEEEE. The CDR3 runs to 16 residues. Here the CDR3 reads CASSLAQRGRSQPQHF. CDR3 sequence (DNA): TGTGCCAGCAGCTTGGCCCAGAGAGGACGTTCTCAGCCCCAGCATTTT.

This clonotype was seen ten or more times. This chain links TRBV4-1 with TRBJ1-4; 8 bases fit TRBD1. From germline, CDR1 is MGHRA and CDR2 YSYEKL. The J segment lost 8 bases and the V segment lost 3 bases, leaving 14 bases of the junction unmatched. The CDR3 sequence is 17 residues long. The CDR3 coding sequence is TGCGCCAGCAGCCATCCCCCAGCGGGACAGGAGGGGGAAAAACTGTTTTTT. Its protein product is CASSHPPAGQEGEKLFF.

This sequence joins TRBV5-1 and TRBJ2-7, with 9 nucleotides matching TRBD1. CDR1 and CDR2 from the germline V gene are SGHRS and YFSETQ. The junction had 5 bases not matched to a gene; V was cut back by 2 bases and J by 5 bases. This CDR3 contains 14 residues. This chain's CDR3 is CASSFRDRDHEQYF. The CDR3 nucleotides read TGCGCCAGCAGCTTCCGGGACAGGGATCACGAGCAGTACTTC.

The chain employs TRBV20-1 and TRBJ2-1, with a tentative D call TRBD2 (6 bases). CDR3 length: 13 residues. Trimming removed 6 bases from V and 2 bases from J, with 11 bases in between. Germline assignment: CDR1 DFQATT and CDR2 SNEGSKA (reference sequence). CDR3 in DNA: TGCAGTGCGCCTCGGGAGACCTACAATGAGCAGTTCTTC. This translates into CSAPRETYNEQFF.

The genes are TRBV7-6 and TRBJ2-7; TRBD2 matches 8 bases. CDR3 size: 15 residues. CDR1 and CDR2 from the germline V gene are SGHVS and FNYEAQ. The V and J ends lost 5 bases and 3 bases, in that order; junction bases with no gene match: 9. CDR3 in amino acids: CASSRGGSTDYEQYF. CDR3 nucleotides: TGTGCCAGCAGCCGGGGGGGCTCAACGGACTACGAGCAGTACTTC.

This clonotype was seen more than once but under ten times. The rearrangement links TRBV29-1 to TRBJ2-2; 9 nucleotides agree with TRBD2. Germline values: CDR1 SQVTM, CDR2 ANQGSEA. This CDR3 region has 13 residues. J gave up 3 bases and V 7 bases, and 3 bases lay outside the gene matches. The CDR3 spells CSGRGGDTGELFF. The CDR3 DNA sequence: TGCAGCGGCCGCGGGGGGGACACCGGGGAGCTGTTTTTT.

This chain connects TRBV27 to TRBJ1-1; D is uncertain. V gave up 0 bases and J gave up 0 bases, with 8 bases separating them. Germline V gene sequence: CDR1 MNHEY, CDR2 SMNVEV (reference sequence). There are 15 residues in the CDR3. CDR3 nucleotide sequence: TGTGCCAGCAGTTTATCGGCAGGATTGAACACTGAAGCTTTCTTT. This encodes CASSLSAGLNTEAFF.

This sequence joins TRBV12-3 or TRBV12-4 and TRBJ2-5; 9 nucleotides agree with TRBD1. This CDR3 contains 17 residues. With V trimmed by 1 base and J by 5 bases, 11 bases remained unmatched. CDR3 DNA: TGTGCCAGCAGTTTAGAGTGGGGGGGACAGGGAGATGAGACCCAGTACTTC. Residues: CASSLEWGGQGDETQYF.

The CDR3 protein is CSVLYEQYV. In nucleotides, the CDR3 is TGCAGTGTTTTATACGAGCAGTACGTC. The chain recombines TRBV20-1 with TRBJ2-7; D gene ambiguous. Germline V gives CDR1 DFQATT, CDR2 SNEGSKA (reference sequence). Trimming took 7 bases from V and 4 from J, leaving 5 bases between them. This CDR3 comprises 9 residues.

This clonotype occurred a few times. The chain has TRBV27 and TRBJ2-7, with TRBD2 as a possible D gene (5 bases). The germline V gene encodes CDR1 MNHEY and CDR2 SMNVEV (reference sequence). The CDR3 totals 13 residues. V was pared by 4 bases and J by 4 bases, with 11 bases between. The CDR3 here is CASSSSGIYEQYF. The DNA of the CDR3 is TGTGCCAGCAGTTCGTCCGGGATATACGAGCAGTACTTC.

This clonotype was recorded a few times. The CDR3 coding sequence is TGTGCCAGCAGTTCAGGTAGCAATCAGCCCCAGCATTTT. Protein product: CASSSGSNQPQHF. The chain recombines TRBV6-5 with TRBJ1-5; D uncertain. This CDR3 is 13 amino acids long. Germline assignment: CDR1 MNHEY and CDR2 SVGAGI. The V end was cut by 4 bases, the J end by 0 bases, with 4 bases between.

This clonotype was counted only a few times. J is TRBJ1-6 and V is TRBV6-6, with a possible D match to TRBD1 (5 bases). CDR3 size: 15 residues. Trimming removed 2 bases at V and 10 bases at J, with 15 bases between. Germline V lookup: CDR1 MNHNY, CDR2 SVGAGI (reference sequence). CDR3 amino acids: CASSYPVGGDSPLHF. As DNA, the CDR3 is TGTGCCAGCAGTTACCCCGTTGGGGGTGACTCACCCCTCCACTTT.